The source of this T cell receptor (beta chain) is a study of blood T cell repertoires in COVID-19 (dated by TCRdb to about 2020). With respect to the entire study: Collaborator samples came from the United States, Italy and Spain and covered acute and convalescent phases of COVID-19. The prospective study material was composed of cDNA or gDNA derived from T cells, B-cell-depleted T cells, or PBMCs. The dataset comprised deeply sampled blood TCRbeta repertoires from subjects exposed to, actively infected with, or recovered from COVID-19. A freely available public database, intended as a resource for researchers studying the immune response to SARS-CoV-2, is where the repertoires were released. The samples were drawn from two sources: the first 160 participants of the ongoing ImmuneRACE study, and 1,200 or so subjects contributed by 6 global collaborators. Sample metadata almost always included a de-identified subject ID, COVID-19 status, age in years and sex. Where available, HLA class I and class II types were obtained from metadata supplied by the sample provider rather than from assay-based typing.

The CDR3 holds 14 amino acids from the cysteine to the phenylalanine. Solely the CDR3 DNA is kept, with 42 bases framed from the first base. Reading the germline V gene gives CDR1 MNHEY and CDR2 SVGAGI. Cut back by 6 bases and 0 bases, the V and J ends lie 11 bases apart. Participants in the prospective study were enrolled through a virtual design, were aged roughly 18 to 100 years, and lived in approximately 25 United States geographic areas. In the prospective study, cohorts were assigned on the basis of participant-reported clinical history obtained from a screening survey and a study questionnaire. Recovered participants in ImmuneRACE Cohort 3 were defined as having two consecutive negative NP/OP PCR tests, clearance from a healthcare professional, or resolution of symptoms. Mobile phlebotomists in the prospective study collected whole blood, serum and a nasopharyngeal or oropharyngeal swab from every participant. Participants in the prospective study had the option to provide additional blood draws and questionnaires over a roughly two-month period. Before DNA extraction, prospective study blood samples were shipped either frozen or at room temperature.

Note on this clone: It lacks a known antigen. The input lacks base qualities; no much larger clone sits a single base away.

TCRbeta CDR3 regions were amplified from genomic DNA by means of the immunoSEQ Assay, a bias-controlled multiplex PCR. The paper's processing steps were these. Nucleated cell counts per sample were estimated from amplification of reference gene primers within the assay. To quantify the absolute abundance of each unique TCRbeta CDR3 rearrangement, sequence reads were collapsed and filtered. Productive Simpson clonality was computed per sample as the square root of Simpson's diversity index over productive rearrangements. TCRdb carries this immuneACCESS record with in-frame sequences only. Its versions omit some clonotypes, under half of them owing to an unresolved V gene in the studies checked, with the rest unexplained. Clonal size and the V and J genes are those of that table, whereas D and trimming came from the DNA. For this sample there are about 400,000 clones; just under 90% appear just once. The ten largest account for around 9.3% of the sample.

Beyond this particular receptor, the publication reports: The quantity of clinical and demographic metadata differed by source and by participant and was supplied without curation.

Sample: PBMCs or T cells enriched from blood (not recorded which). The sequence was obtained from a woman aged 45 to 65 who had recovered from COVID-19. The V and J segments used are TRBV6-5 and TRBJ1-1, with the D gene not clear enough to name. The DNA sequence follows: TGTGCCAGCAGCGTGGAGGTAATGAACACTGAAGCTTTCTTT. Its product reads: CASSVEVMNTEAFF.